This is a list of T cell receptor beta chains from one sample in a study of patients and donors after allogeneic stem cell transplantation. TCRdb reprocessed the RT-PCR reads via MiXCR and lists one record per CDR3 protein. The top ten hold approximately 66% of the sample, which has some 92,000 distinct CDR3 sequences, about 44% seen once. Sequenced sample: blood, either unsorted or a sorted T cell fraction (not recorded which). The receptors were gathered from a human donor who was either an allogeneic HSCT recipient or a stem cell or donor lymphocyte infusion donor (not recorded which). It is not recorded whose cells these are; they may come from a transplant donor. CDR3s include the opening cysteine and the closing phenylalanine or tryptophan. The D gene is left open where the match is weak. Some rows mark clone size as missing; the rest say once, few, many or name a class of expanded clone.

d_call: -
j_call: TRBJ2-3
clone_size: -
v_call: TRBV5-1
cdr3_aa: CASSLEADTQYF
cdr3_nt: TGCGCCAGCAGCTTGGAGGCAGATACGCAGTATTTT

d_call: TRBD1
j_call: TRBJ1-6
clone_size: -
v_call: TRBV12-3/TRBV12-4
cdr3_aa: CASIEEGAENSPLHF
cdr3_nt: TGTGCCAGCATCGAGGAGGGGGCCGAGAATTCACCCCTCCACTTT

d_call: -
j_call: TRBJ2-3
clone_size: -
v_call: TRBV7-2
cdr3_aa: CASSLRGGTADTQYF
cdr3_nt: TGTGCCAGCTCCCTCCGTGGCGGGACCGCAGATACGCAGTATTTT

d_call: -
j_call: TRBJ1-2
clone_size: -
v_call: TRBV6-5
cdr3_aa: CASSYSALGHGYTF
cdr3_nt: TGTGCCAGCAGTTACTCGGCCCTGGGGCATGGCTACACCTTC

d_call: -
j_call: TRBJ1-1
clone_size: few
v_call: TRBV12-3/TRBV12-4
cdr3_aa: CASTYGVNTEAFF
cdr3_nt: TGTGCCAGCACCTATGGGGTGAACACTGAAGCTTTCTTT

d_call: TRBD1
j_call: TRBJ1-1
clone_size: -
v_call: TRBV10-3
cdr3_aa: CAISERTGAPEAFF
cdr3_nt: TGTGCCATCAGTGAGAGGACAGGGGCGCCTGAAGCTTTCTTT

d_call: -
j_call: TRBJ1-1
clone_size: -
v_call: TRBV12-3/TRBV12-4
cdr3_aa: CASSPLSDRTEAFF
cdr3_nt: TGTGCCAGCAGTCCCCTCTCGGACAGAACTGAAGCTTTCTTT

d_call: -
j_call: TRBJ2-1
clone_size: -
v_call: TRBV5-6
cdr3_aa: CASSPALSHVYNEQFF
cdr3_nt: TGTGCCAGCAGTCCCGCCCTCTCACACGTTTACAATGAGCAGTTCTTC

d_call: TRBD1
j_call: TRBJ1-4
clone_size: -
v_call: TRBV7-2
cdr3_aa: CASSAWTGSEKLFF
cdr3_nt: TGTGCCAGCAGCGCCTGGACAGGGAGTGAAAAACTGTTTTTT

d_call: -
j_call: TRBJ1-6
clone_size: few
v_call: TRBV10-3
cdr3_aa: CAISDSGYSPLHF
cdr3_nt: TGTGCCATCAGTGATAGTGGCTATTCACCCCTCCACTTT

d_call: -
j_call: TRBJ1-5
clone_size: -
v_call: TRBV15
cdr3_aa: CATSRALDRNQPQHF
cdr3_nt: TGTGCCACCAGCAGAGCCCTGGACAGAAATCAGCCCCAGCATTTT

d_call: -
j_call: TRBJ1-2
clone_size: -
v_call: TRBV20-1
cdr3_aa: CSALGHGPSPDGYTF
cdr3_nt: TGCAGTGCTCTGGGTCACGGGCCATCCCCAGATGGCTACACCTTC

d_call: TRBD1
j_call: TRBJ2-7
clone_size: -
v_call: TRBV5-6
cdr3_aa: CASSPNVSGQGYEQYF
cdr3_nt: TGTGCCAGCAGCCCTAACGTTTCAGGACAGGGCTACGAGCAGTACTTC

d_call: -
j_call: TRBJ1-1
clone_size: few
v_call: TRBV20-1
cdr3_aa: CSASSDGDLNTEAFF
cdr3_nt: TGCAGTGCTAGCTCCGACGGGGACCTGAACACTGAAGCTTTCTTT